This TCR beta chain was found in a study of blood T cell repertoires in COVID-19 (dated by TCRdb to 2020 to 2022). About the full investigation: ImmuneRACE Cohort 3 recovered participants were defined by two consecutive negative NP/OP PCR tests, healthcare professional clearance, or symptom resolution. Samples covering the acute and convalescent phases of COVID-19 were provided by collaborators in the United States, Italy and Spain. The prospective study material was composed of cDNA or gDNA derived from T cells, B-cell-depleted T cells, or PBMCs. Subjects who had been exposed to COVID-19, were actively infected with it, or had recovered from it provided the deeply sampled blood TCRbeta repertoires that made up the dataset. A freely available public database, intended as a resource for researchers studying the immune response to SARS-CoV-2, is where the repertoires were released. The samples were drawn from two sources: the first 160 participants of the ongoing ImmuneRACE study, and 1,000 to 1,500 subjects contributed by 6 global collaborators. Nearly every sample came with metadata listing a de-identified subject ID, COVID-19 status, age in years and sex. Where HLA class I and class II types were available, the types were taken from metadata supplied by the sample provider, not from assay-based typing.

The immunoSEQ Assay, a bias-controlled multiplex PCR, was used to amplify TCRbeta CDR3 regions from genomic DNA. Per the original workflow: Nucleated cell counts per sample were estimated from amplification of reference gene primers within the assay. To quantify the absolute abundance of each unique TCRbeta CDR3 rearrangement, sequence reads were collapsed and filtered. For each sample, productive Simpson clonality was calculated as the square root of Simpson's diversity index across productive rearrangements. TCRdb provides this immuneACCESS table in a form limited to in-frame rearrangements. Some clones are lacking; in checked studies, under half of them reflect an unresolved V gene, and why the rest are absent is not known. That table furnishes V, J and clone size, whereas the DNA furnished D and trimming. The sample has 200,000 to 250,000 clones on record, less than 90% of them singletons. Approximately 3% of the sample goes to the ten largest clones.

Participants in the prospective study were enrolled through a virtual design, were aged about 18 to 100 years, and lived in about two dozen United States geographic areas. To assign participants to cohorts, the prospective study relied on clinical history that participants themselves reported in a screening survey and a study questionnaire. Mobile phlebotomists in the prospective study collected whole blood, serum and a nasopharyngeal or oropharyngeal swab from every participant. Participants in the prospective study had the option to provide additional blood draws and questionnaires over an approximately two-month period. Before DNA extraction, blood samples from the prospective study were shipped at room temperature or frozen. According to the germline V gene, CDR1 reads KGHSH and CDR2 reads LQKENI. Taken from cysteine to phenylalanine, the CDR3 has 14 residues. The entry retains the CDR3 DNA only, 42 bases that are in frame from base 1. The V and J ends are trimmed by 6 bases and 2 bases, leaving 14 bases between them.

Here is what the overall study found, with its caveats: How much clinical and demographic metadata was included differed by source and by participant, and the metadata was provided uncurated.

This clone was counted only a few times. The specificity of this receptor is unknown. No much larger clone is present one base from it, and per-base qualities are unavailable. Here the chain combines TRBV18 and TRBJ2-7; the D gene lacks a confident call. This receptor was obtained from a woman aged 45-65 years in a cohort exposed to, infected with or recovered from COVID-19 (not recorded which). Sample: PBMCs or T cells enriched from blood (not recorded which). The sequenced DNA is TGTGCCAGCTCCGATGCGCTGGGCACCTACGAGCAGTACTTC. Translated, it reads CASSDALGTYEQYF.